The source of this TCR beta chain is a study of radiotherapy plus CTLA-4 blockade in lung cancer. Study summary: Objective responses occurred in around 18% of patients; over 25% had disease control.

Produced via immunoSEQ multiplex PCR; TCRdb's table is partial and in-frame only. The repertoire holds about 91,000 clones, with approximately 75% as singletons. V lost 4 bases to trimming and J lost 2 bases, with 7 bases between them. There are 14 residues in the CDR3. Germline V gene sequence: CDR1 SGHDT, CDR2 YYEEEE. Comment on this clone: Its antigen is currently unknown.

Lung cancer patients with chemo-refractory metastatic non-small-cell disease were given focal radiation plus CTLA-4 blockade with ipilimumab. General study findings and limits: Per reports, early blood T cell clone dynamics, plus interferon-beta, forecast response most strongly. Peripheral blood showed expansion of tumor-derived TCR clones after radiotherapy and ipilimumab.

The sequenced sample was peripheral blood, obtained from a patient treated with radiotherapy plus ipilimumab. The receptor was derived from a human donor with non-small cell lung cancer that progressed on radiotherapy plus ipilimumab. The chain couples TRBV5-6 to TRBJ2-6; perhaps TRBD1 as D (6 bases). CDR3 bases: TGTGCCAGCAGCCGGACAGCTGGGGCCAACGTCCTGACTTTC. Translation: CASSRTAGANVLTF.